This TCR beta chain was observed in a study of CD8+CD57+ T cells in acquired aplastic anemia. On the study more broadly: On average, sorted CD4+ and CD8+ cells gave roughly 3 ug of DNA. CD4+ cells from healthy donors averaged about 10.8 million reads. Study outcomes and limitations: The same twenty-nine CD8+ CDR3 sequences occurred in patients and in controls. Patient and control CD8+ Simpson's diversity was not significantly different.

On this clonotype itself: Its antigen is undetermined.

CDR3 length equals 14 residues. CDR1 and CDR2 (germline): SGHNT, YENEEA. V lost 1 base, J lost 0 bases, and 6 bases lay in between. CDR3 and TCR beta VDJ profiling relied on genomic DNA as the template. TCRdb re-analysed the reads in MiXCR, keeping a single row per CDR3 protein. The sample shows 90,000 to 130,000 distinct CDR3 sequences, 40% to 65% of them seen only once. This chain joins TRBV11-3 and TRBJ1-1; D unresolved. The sample comprised sorted CD4+, CD8+, or CD8+CD57+ T cells (not recorded which) from PBMCs. The sequence was obtained from a human donor in good health, serving as a control. The CDR3 loop is CASSLGHLNTEAFF. CDR3 nucleotides: TGTGCCAGCAGCTTAGGACATTTGAACACTGAAGCTTTCTTT.